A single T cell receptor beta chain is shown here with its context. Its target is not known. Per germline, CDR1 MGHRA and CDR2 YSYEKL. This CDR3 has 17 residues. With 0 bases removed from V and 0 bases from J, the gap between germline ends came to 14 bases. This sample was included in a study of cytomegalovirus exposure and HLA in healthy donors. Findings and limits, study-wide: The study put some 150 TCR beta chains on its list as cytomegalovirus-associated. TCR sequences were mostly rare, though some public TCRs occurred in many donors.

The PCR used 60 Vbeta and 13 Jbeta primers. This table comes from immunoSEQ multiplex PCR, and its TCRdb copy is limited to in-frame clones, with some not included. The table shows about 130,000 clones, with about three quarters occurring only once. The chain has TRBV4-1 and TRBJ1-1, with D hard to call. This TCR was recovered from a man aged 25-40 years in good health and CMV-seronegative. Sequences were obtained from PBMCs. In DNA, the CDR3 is TGCGCCAGCAGCCAAGAGACTGGCGGTCTAATGAACACTGAAGCTTTCTTT. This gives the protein CASSQETGGLMNTEAFF.